This T cell receptor (beta chain) was profiled in a study of control samples from healthy donors and cancer patients. There are 13 residues in the CDR3. CDR1 is KGHSH, CDR2 LQKENI, per germline. V shed 3 bases and J shed 3 bases, with 9 bases lying between them. Produced via immunoSEQ multiplex PCR; TCRdb's table is partial and in-frame only. Here the sample spans 90,000 to 150,000 clones, about 90% being singletons. The rearrangement joins TRBV18 to TRBJ2-7; D not certain. The sequencing sample was made of blood. This TCR came from a man aged 50-59 years in good health. Here the CDR3 reads CASSPTIDYEQYF. The DNA of the CDR3 is TGTGCCAGCTCACCCACGATAGACTACGAGCAGTACTTC.